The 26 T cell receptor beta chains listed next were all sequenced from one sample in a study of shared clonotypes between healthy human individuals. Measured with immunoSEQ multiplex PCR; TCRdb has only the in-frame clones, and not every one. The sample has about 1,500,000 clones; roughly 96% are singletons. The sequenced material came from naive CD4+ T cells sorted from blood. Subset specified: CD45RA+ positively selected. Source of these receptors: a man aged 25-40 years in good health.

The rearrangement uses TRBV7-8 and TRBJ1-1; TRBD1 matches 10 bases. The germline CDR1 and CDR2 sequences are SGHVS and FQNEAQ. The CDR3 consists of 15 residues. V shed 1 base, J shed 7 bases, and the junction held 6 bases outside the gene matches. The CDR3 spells CASSLELGQGLEAFF. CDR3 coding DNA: TGTGCCAGCAGCTTAGAATTGGGACAGGGGCTTGAAGCTTTCTTT. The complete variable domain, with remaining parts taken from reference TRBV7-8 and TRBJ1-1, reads GAGVSQSPRYKVAKRGQDVALRCDPISGHVSLFWYQQALGQGPEFLTYFQNEAQLDKSGLPSDRFFAERPEGSVSTLKIQRTQQEDSAVYLCASSLELGQGLEAFFGQGTRLTVV.

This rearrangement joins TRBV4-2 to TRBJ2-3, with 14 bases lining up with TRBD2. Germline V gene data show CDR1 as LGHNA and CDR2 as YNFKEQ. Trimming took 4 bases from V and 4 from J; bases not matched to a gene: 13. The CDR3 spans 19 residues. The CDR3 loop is CASSLTSGRALRGSDTQYF. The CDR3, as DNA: TGTGCCAGCAGCCTGACTAGCGGGAGGGCCCTCCGGGGCTCAGATACGCAGTATTTT.

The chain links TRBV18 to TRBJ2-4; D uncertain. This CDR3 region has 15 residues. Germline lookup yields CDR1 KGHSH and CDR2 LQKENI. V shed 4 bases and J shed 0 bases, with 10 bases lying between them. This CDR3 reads CASSLGLLAKNIQYF. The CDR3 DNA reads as TGTGCCAGCTCACTAGGGTTGCTAGCCAAAAACATTCAGTACTTC. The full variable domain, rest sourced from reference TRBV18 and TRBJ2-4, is NAGVMQNPRHLVRRRGQEARLRCSPMKGHSHVYWYRQLPEEGLKFMVYLQKENIIDESGMPKERFSAEFPKEGPSILRIQQVVRGDSAAYFCASSLGLLAKNIQYFGAGTRLSVL.

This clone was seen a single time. The CDR3 DNA is TGTGCCAGCAGCTTAGTGCCGGGGGTCAGCACAGATACGCAGTATTTT. Translation: CASSLVPGVSTDTQYF. The gene calls are TRBV7-2 and TRBJ2-3; weak D call: TRBD2 (6 bases). Germline V gives CDR1 SGHTA, CDR2 FQGNSA. There are 16 residues in the CDR3. V lost 1 base and J lost 0, with 11 bases in between. Full variable domain (rest looked up from reference TRBV7-2 and TRBJ2-3): GAGVSQSPSNKVTEKGKDVELRCDPISGHTALYWYRQSLGQGLEFLIYFQGNSAPDKSGLPSDRFSAERTGGSVSTLTIQRTQQEDSAVYLCASSLVPGVSTDTQYFGPGTRLTVL.

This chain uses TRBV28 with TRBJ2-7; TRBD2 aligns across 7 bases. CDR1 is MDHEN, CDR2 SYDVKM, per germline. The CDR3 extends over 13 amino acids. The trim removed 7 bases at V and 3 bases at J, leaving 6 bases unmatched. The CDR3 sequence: CASTTSGVYEQYF. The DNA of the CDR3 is TGTGCCAGCACAACGAGCGGGGTCTACGAGCAGTACTTC.

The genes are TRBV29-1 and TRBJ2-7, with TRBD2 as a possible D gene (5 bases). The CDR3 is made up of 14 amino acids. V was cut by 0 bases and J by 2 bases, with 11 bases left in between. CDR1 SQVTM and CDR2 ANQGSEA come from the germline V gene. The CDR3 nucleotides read TGCAGCGTTGAAGATTGGAGCGGTGCCTACGAGCAGTACTTC. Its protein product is CSVEDWSGAYEQYF.

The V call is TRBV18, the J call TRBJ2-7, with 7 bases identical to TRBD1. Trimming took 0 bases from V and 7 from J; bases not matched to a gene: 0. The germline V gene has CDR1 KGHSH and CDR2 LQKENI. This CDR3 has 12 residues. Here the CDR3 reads CASSPPQGEQYF. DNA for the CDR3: TGTGCCAGCTCACCACCACAGGGGGAGCAGTACTTC.

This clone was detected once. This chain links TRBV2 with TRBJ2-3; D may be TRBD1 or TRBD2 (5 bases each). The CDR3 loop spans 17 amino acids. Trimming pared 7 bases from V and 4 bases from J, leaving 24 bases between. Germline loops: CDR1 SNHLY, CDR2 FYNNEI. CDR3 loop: CASTEGRGLRNADTQYF. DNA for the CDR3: TGTGCCAGCACCGAGGGAAGGGGCCTAAGGAATGCAGATACGCAGTATTTT.

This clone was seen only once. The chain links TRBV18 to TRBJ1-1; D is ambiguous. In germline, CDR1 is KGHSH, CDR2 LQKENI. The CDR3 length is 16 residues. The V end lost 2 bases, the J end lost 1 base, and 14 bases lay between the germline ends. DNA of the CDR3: TGTGCCAGCTCACCAAGGTCAGGTCAGGCGAACACTGAAGCTTTCTTT. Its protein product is CASSPRSGQANTEAFF.

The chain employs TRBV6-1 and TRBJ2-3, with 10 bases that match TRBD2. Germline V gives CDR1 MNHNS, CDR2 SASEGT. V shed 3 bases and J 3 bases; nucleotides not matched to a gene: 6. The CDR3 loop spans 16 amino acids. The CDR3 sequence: CASSDLTSGKTDTQYF. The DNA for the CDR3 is TGTGCCAGCAGTGACCTTACTAGCGGGAAGACAGATACGCAGTATTTT.

DNA for the CDR3: TGTGCCAGCAGCTTATGGGACATGGAAAACATTCAGTACTTC. It translates to CASSLWDMENIQYF. The V and J genes are TRBV7-9 and TRBJ2-4; tentatively, D is TRBD1 (6 bases). The CDR3 runs to 14 residues. CDR1 is SEHNR and CDR2 is FQNEAQ in the germline V gene (reference sequence). V lost 2 bases to trimming and J lost 5 bases, with 10 bases between them.

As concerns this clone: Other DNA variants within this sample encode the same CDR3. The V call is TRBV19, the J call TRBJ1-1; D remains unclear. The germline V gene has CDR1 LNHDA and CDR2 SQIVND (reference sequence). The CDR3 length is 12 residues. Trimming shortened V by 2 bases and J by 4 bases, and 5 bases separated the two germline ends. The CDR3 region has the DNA TGTGCCAGTAGTATACGGGGCACTGAAGCTTTCTTT. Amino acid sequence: CASSIRGTEAFF.

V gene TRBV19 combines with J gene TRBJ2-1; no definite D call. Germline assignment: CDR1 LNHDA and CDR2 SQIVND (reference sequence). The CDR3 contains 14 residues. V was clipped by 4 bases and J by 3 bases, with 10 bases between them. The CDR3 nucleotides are TGTGCCAGTAGTAGCGCACAACTCTACAATGAGCAGTTCTTC. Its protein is CASSSAQLYNEQFF.

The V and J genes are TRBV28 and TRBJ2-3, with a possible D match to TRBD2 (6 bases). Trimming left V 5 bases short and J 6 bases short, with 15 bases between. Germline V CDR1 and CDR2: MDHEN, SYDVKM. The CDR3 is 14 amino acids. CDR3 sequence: CASSPSGAGDTQYF. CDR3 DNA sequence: TGTGCCAGCAGTCCAAGCGGTGCGGGGGATACGCAGTATTTT.

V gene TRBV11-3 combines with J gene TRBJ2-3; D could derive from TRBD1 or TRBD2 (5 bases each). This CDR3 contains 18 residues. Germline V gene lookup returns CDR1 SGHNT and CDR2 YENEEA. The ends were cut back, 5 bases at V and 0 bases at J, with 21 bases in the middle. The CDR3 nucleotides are TGTGCCAGCAGCGAGGGGTCAGGTAGAGGGGCTAGCACAGATACGCAGTATTTT. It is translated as CASSEGSGRGASTDTQYF.

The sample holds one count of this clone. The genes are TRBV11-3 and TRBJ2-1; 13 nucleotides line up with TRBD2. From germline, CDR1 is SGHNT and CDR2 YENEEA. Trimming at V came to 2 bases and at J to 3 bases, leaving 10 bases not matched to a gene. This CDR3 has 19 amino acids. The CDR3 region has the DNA TGTGCCAGCAGCTTATCCCCCCTGACTAGCGGGAGGAGCTACAATGAGCAGTTCTTC. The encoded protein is CASSLSPLTSGRSYNEQFF. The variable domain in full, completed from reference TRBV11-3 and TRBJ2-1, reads EAGVVQSPRYKIIEKKQPVAFWCNPISGHNTLYWYLQNLGQGPELLIRYENEEAVDDSQLPKDRFSAERLKGVDSTLKIQPAELGDSAVYLCASSLSPLTSGRSYNEQFFGPGTRLTVL.

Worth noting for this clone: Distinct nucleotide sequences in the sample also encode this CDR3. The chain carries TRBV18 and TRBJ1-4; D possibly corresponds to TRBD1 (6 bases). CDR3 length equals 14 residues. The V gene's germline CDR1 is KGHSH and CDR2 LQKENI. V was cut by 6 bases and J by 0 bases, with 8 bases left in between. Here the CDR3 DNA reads TGTGCCAGCTCGGAGGGGGCAACTAATGAAAAACTGTTTTTT. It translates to CASSEGATNEKLFF.

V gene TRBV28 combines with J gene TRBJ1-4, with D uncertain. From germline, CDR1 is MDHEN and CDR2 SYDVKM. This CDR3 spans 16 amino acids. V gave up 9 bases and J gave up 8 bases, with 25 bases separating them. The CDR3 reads CASRLPPGLEEEKLFF. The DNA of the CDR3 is TGTGCCAGTCGTCTACCCCCGGGCCTAGAGGAGGAAAAACTGTTTTTT.

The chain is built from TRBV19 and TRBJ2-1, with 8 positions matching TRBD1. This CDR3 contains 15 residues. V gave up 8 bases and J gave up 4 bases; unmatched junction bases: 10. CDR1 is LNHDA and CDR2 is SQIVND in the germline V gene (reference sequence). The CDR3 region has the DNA TGTGCCAGTGCTTTCCGGGACAGGCTTTACAATGAGCAGTTCTTC. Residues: CASAFRDRLYNEQFF.

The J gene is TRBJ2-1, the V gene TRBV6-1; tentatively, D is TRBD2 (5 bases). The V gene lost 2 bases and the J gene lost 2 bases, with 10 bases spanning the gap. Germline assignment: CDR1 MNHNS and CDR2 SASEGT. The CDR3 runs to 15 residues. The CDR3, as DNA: TGTGCCAGCAGTGAACTAGCATCTACCTACAATGAGCAGTTCTTC. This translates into CASSELASTYNEQFF.

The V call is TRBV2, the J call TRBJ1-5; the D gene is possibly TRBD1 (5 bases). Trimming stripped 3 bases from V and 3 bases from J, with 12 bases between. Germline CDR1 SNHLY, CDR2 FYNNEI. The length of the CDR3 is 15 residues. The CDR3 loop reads CASSEAGGFNQPQHF. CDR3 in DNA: TGTGCCAGCAGTGAGGCGGGGGGATTCAATCAGCCCCAGCATTTT.

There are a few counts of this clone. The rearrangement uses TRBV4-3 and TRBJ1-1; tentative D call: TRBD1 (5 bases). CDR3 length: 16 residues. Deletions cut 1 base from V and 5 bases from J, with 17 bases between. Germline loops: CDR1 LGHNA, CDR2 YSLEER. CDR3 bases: TGCGCCAGCAGCCAAGGCGGAGGGGAAAGGGGAACTGAAGCTTTCTTT. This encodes CASSQGGGERGTEAFF.

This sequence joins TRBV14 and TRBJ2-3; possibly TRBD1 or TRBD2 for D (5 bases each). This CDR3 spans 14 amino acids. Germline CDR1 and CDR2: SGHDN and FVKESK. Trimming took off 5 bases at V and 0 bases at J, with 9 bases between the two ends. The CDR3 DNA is TGTGCCAGCAGCGAGGGGTTCAGCACAGATACGCAGTATTTT. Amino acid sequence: CASSEGFSTDTQYF.

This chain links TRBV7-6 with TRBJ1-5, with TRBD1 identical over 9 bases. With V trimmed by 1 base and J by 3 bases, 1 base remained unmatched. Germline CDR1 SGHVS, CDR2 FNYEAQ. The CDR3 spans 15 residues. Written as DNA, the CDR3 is TGTGCCAGCAGCTTAGGGGACAGGGTCAATCAGCCCCAGCATTTT. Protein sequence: CASSLGDRVNQPQHF. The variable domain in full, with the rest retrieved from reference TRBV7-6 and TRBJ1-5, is GAGVSQSPRYKVTKRGQDVALRCDPISGHVSLYWYRQALGQGPEFLTYFNYEAQQDKSGLPNDRFSAERPEGSISTLTIQRTEQRDSAMYRCASSLGDRVNQPQHFGDGTRLSIL.

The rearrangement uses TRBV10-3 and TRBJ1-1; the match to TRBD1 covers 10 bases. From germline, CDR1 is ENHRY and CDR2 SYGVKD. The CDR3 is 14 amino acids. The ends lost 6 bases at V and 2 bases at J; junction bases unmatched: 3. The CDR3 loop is CAIRTGGFNTEAFF. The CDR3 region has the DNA TGTGCCATCAGGACAGGGGGCTTTAACACTGAAGCTTTCTTT.

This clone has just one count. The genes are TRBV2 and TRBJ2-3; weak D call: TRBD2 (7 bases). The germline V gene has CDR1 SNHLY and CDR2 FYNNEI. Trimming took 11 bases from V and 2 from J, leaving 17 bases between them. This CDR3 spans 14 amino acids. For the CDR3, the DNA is TGTGCCCCCTTTGGGGGGGCGGCCACAGATACGCAGTATTTT. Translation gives CAPFGGAATDTQYF.